The 28 T cell receptor beta chains presented below share a single source sample, sequenced in a study of T cell responses to AZD1222 COVID-19 vaccine. Data came from immunoSEQ multiplex PCR; TCRdb stores just in-frame clones and leaves some out. The data contain about 120,000 clones, 87% of them seen just once; the ten biggest clones take up 6.5% to 8.5%. The sequencing used peripheral blood, collected on day 0 of AZD1222 vaccination. The receptors originated from an adult in good health.

CDR3 nucleotides: TGTGCCAGCAGCCTTGGGGCCTCCACAGATACGCAGTATTTT. Its protein is CASSLGASTDTQYF. V and J are TRBV7-2 and TRBJ2-3, with a weak D call TRBD1 (5 bases). Germline values: CDR1 SGHTA, CDR2 FQGNSA. The V end lost 5 bases, the J end lost 2 bases, and 11 bases lay between the germline ends. CDR3 length: 14 amino acids. The full variable domain, with the rest looked up from reference TRBV7-2 and TRBJ2-3, is GAGVSQSPSNKVTEKGKDVELRCDPISGHTALYWYRQSLGQGLEFLIYFQGNSAPDKSGLPSDRFSAERTGGSVSTLTIQRTQQEDSAVYLCASSLGASTDTQYFGPGTRLTVL.

The chain is built from TRBV25-1 and TRBJ2-1; TRBD1 matches at 9 bases. V lost 4 bases and J lost 2; bases outside the gene matches: 12. CDR1 and CDR2 from the germline V gene are MGHDK and SYGVNS. This CDR3 has 18 residues. This CDR3 is CASSGSLTQGAPYNEQFF. CDR3 DNA: TGTGCCAGCAGTGGGTCATTAACACAGGGGGCCCCCTACAATGAGCAGTTCTTC.

CDR3 bases: TGTGCCAGCAGCGTGCCACTGCACGAAGTTAGCACAGATACGCAGTATTTT. Its translation: CASSVPLHEVSTDTQYF. This chain joins TRBV9 and TRBJ2-3; D gene uncertain. Between the trimmed V and J ends, which lost 2 bases and 0 bases, there was a span of 16 bases. Germline CDR1 is SGDLS and CDR2 is YYNGEE. The CDR3 length is 17 residues.

The V gene is TRBV30, the J gene TRBJ2-2; D possibly corresponds to TRBD1 (7 bases). The germline V gene has CDR1 GTSNPN and CDR2 SVGIG (reference sequence). There are 15 residues in the CDR3. V was trimmed by 3 bases and J by 6 bases, leaving 17 bases between them. The CDR3 loop is CAWRAGQGEAGELFF. The CDR3, as DNA: TGTGCCTGGAGAGCGGGTCAGGGGGAGGCCGGGGAGCTGTTTTTT.

This sequence joins TRBV6-4 and TRBJ2-2; TRBD2 is a possible D gene (5 bases). Trimming left V 4 bases short and J 6 bases short, with 9 bases between. This CDR3 is built from 13 residues. Germline V gene data show CDR1 as MRHNA and CDR2 as SNTAGT. CDR3 DNA: TGTGCCAGCAGTGCGGGGTCGGCCGGGGAGCTGTTTTTT. This sequence encodes CASSAGSAGELFF.

The V gene is TRBV19, the J gene TRBJ2-1, with D perhaps TRBD2 (5 bases). Trimming shortened V by 3 bases and J by 2 bases, and 11 bases separated the two germline ends. Germline-derived CDR1 and CDR2 are LNHDA and SQIVND (reference sequence). The CDR3 is made up of 15 amino acids. This chain's CDR3 is CASSIQDGTYNEQFF. For the CDR3, the DNA is TGTGCCAGTAGTATCCAGGACGGGACCTACAATGAGCAGTTCTTC.

The rearrangement joins TRBV3-1 (or the pseudogene TRBV3-2) to TRBJ2-3; D might be TRBD2 (5 bases). The CDR3 is 13 residues long. Germline CDR1 reads LGHDT; CDR2 reads YNNKEL (reference sequence). V was cut by 8 bases and J by 1 base, with 10 bases left in between. CDR3 region: CASLLGGTDTQYF. For the CDR3, the DNA is TGTGCCAGCTTGCTGGGAGGCACAGATACGCAGTATTTT.

The chain employs TRBV6-6 and TRBJ2-7, with 7 bases fitting TRBD2. The length of the CDR3 is 13 residues. In germline, CDR1 is MNHNY, CDR2 SVGAGI (reference sequence). The V gene end was trimmed by 5 bases and the J gene end by 5 bases; junction bases not matched to a gene: 6. The CDR3, as DNA: TGTGCCAGCAGTCCTTGGGGGGGGGACGAGCAGTACTTC. Translation: CASSPWGGDEQYF.

The rearrangement uses TRBV6-5 and TRBJ1-6, with D unclear. Between the trimmed V and J ends, which lost 6 bases and 5 bases, there was a span of 8 bases. Looked up from germline, CDR1 is MNHEY and CDR2 is SVGAGI. The CDR3 is made up of 13 amino acids. The CDR3 DNA follows: TGTGCCAGCAGGCGATACCATAATTCACCCCTCCACTTT. This gives the protein CASRRYHNSPLHF.

The rearrangement links TRBV24-1 to TRBJ2-3, with 11 bases identical to TRBD2. The junction had 2 bases not matched to a gene; V was cut back by 4 bases and J by 0 bases. The CDR3 consists of 16 residues. Germline V gene lookup returns CDR1 KGHDR and CDR2 SFDVKD. The CDR3 DNA reads TGTGCCACCAGTGAACGGACTAGCGGGAGCACAGATACGCAGTATTTT. Amino acids: CATSERTSGSTDTQYF.

CDR3 protein: CATSVMTGRNTEAFF. The CDR3 DNA is TGTGCCACCAGCGTAATGACAGGGAGGAACACTGAAGCTTTCTTT. The chain uses TRBV15 and TRBJ1-1; 7 bases are a match to TRBD1. This CDR3 contains 15 residues. The germline V gene has CDR1 LNHNV and CDR2 YYDKDF (reference sequence). J was trimmed by 1 base and V by 5 bases; bases with no gene match: 7. Based on the CDR3 plus reference TRBV15 and TRBJ1-1, the full variable domain is DAMVIQNPRYQVTQFGKPVTLSCSQTLNHNVMYWYQQKSSQAPKLLFHYYDKDFNNEADTPDNFQSRRPNTSFCFLDIRSPGLGDTAMYLCATSVMTGRNTEAFFGQGTRLTVV.

This clone came up once. The rearrangement links TRBV11-2 to TRBJ1-2, with unresolved D. Germline CDR1 and CDR2: SGHAT and FQNNGV. The ends were cut back, 3 bases at V and 2 bases at J, with 7 bases in the middle. This CDR3 spans 13 amino acids. The CDR3 spells CASSFRENYGYTF. As DNA, the CDR3 is TGTGCCAGCAGCTTTCGGGAGAACTATGGCTACACCTTC. The variable domain in full, completed from reference TRBV11-2 and TRBJ1-2, reads EAGVAQSPRYKIIEKRQSVAFWCNPISGHATLYWYQQILGQGPKLLIQFQNNGVVDDSQLPKDRFSAERLKGVDSTLKIQPAKLEDSAVYLCASSFRENYGYTFGSGTRLTVV.

The genes are TRBV29-1 and TRBJ2-4, with a weak D call TRBD2 (6 bases). Trimming left V 6 bases short and J 1 base short, with 10 bases between. The germline CDR1 and CDR2 sequences are SQVTM and ANQGSEA. The CDR3 is made up of 13 amino acids. In DNA, the CDR3 is TGCAGCGTCTCTGGGAGGGCCAAAAACATTCAGTACTTC. Residues: CSVSGRAKNIQYF.

The chain's CDR3 is CASSIRAGNQPQHF. In DNA, the CDR3 is TGTGCCAGTAGTATACGGGCGGGCAATCAGCCCCAGCATTTT. The V gene is TRBV19, the J gene TRBJ1-5; D is undetermined. Trimming left V 2 bases short and J 2 bases short, with 7 bases between. CDR1 and CDR2 from the germline V gene are LNHDA and SQIVND (reference sequence). The CDR3 extends over 14 amino acids.

The gene calls are TRBV7-9 and TRBJ2-1; 7 bases agree with TRBD2. The J segment lost 8 bases and the V segment lost 1 base, leaving 8 bases of the junction unmatched. Per the germline V gene, CDR1 is SEHNR and CDR2 is FQNEAQ (reference sequence). The CDR3 runs 15 residues. In nucleotides, the CDR3 is TGTGCCAGCAGCTTAGTTGCCGGGGGGTCCCATGAGCAGTTCTTC. The encoded protein is CASSLVAGGSHEQFF.

The rearrangement uses TRBV4-2 and TRBJ2-5; no clear D. CDR3 size: 13 residues. Trimming pared 2 bases from V and 5 bases from J, leaving 9 bases between. Germline CDR1 LGHNA, CDR2 YNFKEQ. CDR3 loop: CASSQYLRETQYF. In nucleotides, the CDR3 is TGTGCCAGCAGCCAATACCTTCGGGAGACCCAGTACTTC.

The chain couples TRBV19 to TRBJ2-6; 8 bases align to TRBD1. CDR3 length: 18 residues. Per the germline V gene, CDR1 is LNHDA and CDR2 is SQIVND (reference sequence). Trimming cost V 4 bases and J 0 bases; bases outside gene matches: 8. CDR3 residues: CASSTPGQVRSGANVLTF. The CDR3 DNA reads as TGTGCCAGTAGTACTCCGGGACAGGTTCGCTCTGGGGCCAACGTCCTGACTTTC.

The chain has TRBV28 and TRBJ1-3; D gene unclear. Germline loops: CDR1 MDHEN, CDR2 SYDVKM. The CDR3 runs 15 residues. Trimming took off 3 bases at V and 4 bases at J, with 13 bases between the two ends. The CDR3 DNA is TGTGCCAGCAGTTTTAATGAGTGGGAAGGAAACACCATATATTTT. Protein: CASSFNEWEGNTIYF.

The V call is TRBV28, the J call TRBJ2-7, with 7 positions matching TRBD1. In germline, CDR1 is MDHEN, CDR2 SYDVKM. CDR3 length: 15 residues. V lost 1 base, J lost 2 bases, and 5 bases stayed unmatched. CDR3 amino acids: CASSLLGGPPYEQYF. DNA for the CDR3: TGTGCCAGCAGTTTATTAGGGGGCCCTCCCTACGAGCAGTACTTC.

The chain couples TRBV5-4 to TRBJ2-3; D is tentatively TRBD1 or TRBD2 (6 bases each). The V gene's germline CDR1 is SGHNT and CDR2 YYREEE (reference sequence). The CDR3 is made up of 14 amino acids. V lost 2 bases, J lost 4 bases, and 11 bases lay in between. CDR3 region: CASSFIGGPDTQYF. For the CDR3, the DNA is TGTGCCAGCAGCTTTATCGGGGGCCCAGATACGCAGTATTTT.

The chain recombines TRBV15 with TRBJ2-7; 8 bases agree with TRBD2. CDR3 length: 15 residues. CDR1 LNHNV and CDR2 YYDKDF come from the germline V gene (reference sequence). V shed 4 bases, J shed 0 bases, and the junction held 5 bases outside the gene matches. The CDR3 here is CATSMGGGTSYEQYF. CDR3 sequence (DNA): TGTGCCACCAGCATGGGCGGGGGGACCTCCTACGAGCAGTACTTC.

This clone was recorded once. This chain joins TRBV3-1 (or the pseudogene TRBV3-2) and TRBJ1-2; D is undetermined. Trimming left V 4 bases short and J 4 bases short, with 16 bases between. CDR1 and CDR2 (germline): LGHDT, YNNKEL (reference sequence). This CDR3 has 15 residues. The chain's CDR3 is CASSPFAGDGYGYTF. For the CDR3, the DNA is TGTGCCAGCAGCCCCTTCGCCGGCGACGGCTATGGCTACACCTTC.

DNA for the CDR3: TGCGCCAGCAGCTCGGTTACAGGGTCGGGTACAGATACGCAGTATTTT. Translated: CASSSVTGSGTDTQYF. The chain employs TRBV5-1 and TRBJ2-3, with a weak D call TRBD1 (6 bases). This CDR3 spans 16 amino acids. Trimming cost V 3 bases and J 3 bases, with 17 bases left between them. CDR1 and CDR2 (germline): SGHRS, YFSETQ.

The chain has TRBV19 and TRBJ2-3; no firm D call. This CDR3 is built from 13 residues. Trimming shortened V by 8 bases and J by 1 base, and 10 bases separated the two germline ends. Germline values: CDR1 LNHDA, CDR2 SQIVND (reference sequence). The CDR3 loop reads CASSRAGTDTQYF. CDR3 coding DNA: TGTGCCAGTTCCCGGGCAGGCACAGATACGCAGTATTTT.

CDR3 in DNA: TGTGCCAGCAGTTTAGGCAGGGGGAAATTTTATTTT. Translation gives CASSLGRGKFYF. V usage is TRBV28 and J usage is TRBJ1-3, with TRBD1 identical over 7 bases. The CDR3 has 12 residues. Per the germline V gene, CDR1 is MDHEN and CDR2 is SYDVKM. The J segment lost 16 bases and the V segment lost 2 bases, leaving 8 bases of the junction unmatched.

The rearrangement links TRBV2 to TRBJ1-3; D gene ambiguous. Germline V CDR1 and CDR2: SNHLY, FYNNEI. Trimming left V 4 bases short and J 3 bases short, with 4 bases between. This CDR3 is built from 12 residues. The CDR3 DNA reads as TGTGCCAGCAGTGGAAGTGGAAACACCATATATTTT. Translating gives CASSGSGNTIYF.

This clone is a singleton in its sample. This chain connects TRBV11-1 to TRBJ1-6; 9 nucleotides align to TRBD1. V lost 5 bases, J lost 8 bases, and 10 bases stayed unmatched. The CDR3 is 16 amino acids. In germline, CDR1 is SGHAT, CDR2 FQDESV (reference sequence). The CDR3 bases are TGTGCCAGCAGCGTTAGCCGGACAGGGGCCTATTCACCCCTCCACTTT. Translated, it gives CASSVSRTGAYSPLHF.

Notes on this clone: The same CDR3 also results from other DNA sequences found in this sample. The chain has TRBV28 and TRBJ1-2; 7 bases are shared with TRBD1. V shed 5 bases, J shed 4 bases, and the junction held 1 base outside the gene matches. CDR3 length: 12 residues. The germline CDR1 and CDR2 sequences are MDHEN and SYDVKM. The CDR3 sequence: CASSRQGYGYTF. DNA for the CDR3: TGTGCCAGCAGTAGACAGGGCTATGGCTACACCTTC.